These 9 T cell receptor beta chains came from one sample sequenced in a study of T cells in women clearing cervical HPV infection. Using immunoSEQ multiplex PCR, the repertoire was profiled, and TCRdb retains in-frame clones only, with some absent. The sample has 36,000 or so clones, and its top ten clones hold around 1.7%. The sample consisted of blood buffy coat. The source of these receptors is a woman aged 18-70 years with a cervical HPV16 infection that either progressed to CIN3+ or cleared (not recorded which).

The CDR3 sequence is CASSDSPYEQYF. Incomplete CDR3 DNA: TGTGCCAGCAGCGACAGTCCCTACGAG. This chain links TRBV7-8 with TRBJ2-7; D may be TRBD1 (5 bases). The read terminates 3 residues before the CDR3 end, so the remaining end is supplied by the germline J gene. This CDR3 is 12 amino acids long. V lost 5 bases, J lost 2 bases, and 7 bases lay in between. CDR1 SGHVS and CDR2 FQNEAQ come from the germline V gene.

Notes on this clone: The read ends 3 residues shy of where the CDR3 ends; the end is completed using the germline J gene. The chain links TRBV28 to TRBJ1-2; TRBD1 matches 7 bases. This CDR3 is built from 12 residues. Germline V gene data show CDR1 as MDHEN and CDR2 as SYDVKM. The V and J ends lost 8 bases and 0 bases, in that order; junction bases with no gene match: 0. The CDR3: CASGTANYGYTF. CDR3 bases read: TGTGCCAGCGGGACAGCTAACTATGGC.

Details on this clone: With the read ending 3 residues before the CDR3 end, the germline J gene is used to fill in that end. The rearrangement joins TRBV28 to TRBJ2-2; D is perhaps TRBD1 or TRBD2 (5 bases each). Germline V gene data show CDR1 as MDHEN and CDR2 as SYDVKM. V was clipped by 6 bases and J by 7 bases, with 12 bases between them. The CDR3 has 13 residues. CDR3 DNA, as far as it was read: TGTGCCAGCAGGGAGGAAAGGGGCGGGGAG. Its translation: CASREERGGE. From start to end, the CDR3 is CASREERGGELFF. The whole variable domain, filled in from reference TRBV28 and TRBJ2-2, reads DVKVTQSSRYLVKRTGEKVFLECVQDMDHENMFWYRQDPGLGLRLIYFSYDVKMKEKGDIPEGYSVSREKKERFSLILESASTNQTSMYLCASREERGGELFFGEGSRLTVL.

The sequenced CDR3 bases are TGTGCCAGCAGGATTAGCGGACTCCAAGAGACC. It specifies CASRISGLQET. The whole CDR3 sequence reads CASRISGLQETQYF. V usage is TRBV28 and J usage is TRBJ2-5, with a tentative D call TRBD2 (6 bases). Read sequence stops 3 residues before the CDR3 end, and the germline J gene provides the missing end. The CDR3 spans 14 residues. Trimming took 6 bases from V and 1 from J, leaving 12 bases between them. Germline V CDR1 and CDR2: MDHEN, SYDVKM.

Regarding this clone: Read coverage stops 3 residues before the CDR3 terminus; the germline J gene supplies the remainder. The rearrangement joins TRBV7-3 to TRBJ2-4; the D call may be TRBD1 or TRBD2 (6 bases each). The V gene's germline CDR1 is SGHTA and CDR2 FQGTGA. The length of the CDR3 is 15 residues. The sequenced part of the CDR3 DNA is TGTGCCAGCAGCTTATCTGGAGGGGACAACTATGGT. This encodes CASSLSGGDNYG. The whole CDR3 reads CASSLSGGDNYGQYF.

Points on this clone: From the germline J gene comes the end of the CDR3, since the read stops 3 residues before it. The gene calls are TRBV5-4 and TRBJ2-5; no reliable D call. V lost 0 bases and J 5 bases, leaving 5 bases between the germline ends. In germline, CDR1 is SGHNT, CDR2 YYREEE (reference sequence). The CDR3 has 12 amino acids. The chain's CDR3 is CASSLVGETQYF. Incomplete CDR3 DNA: TGTGCCAGCAGCTTGGTAGGGGAGACC. Based on the CDR3 plus reference TRBV5-4 and TRBJ2-5, the full variable domain is ETGVTQSPTHLIKTRGQQVTLRCSSQSGHNTVSWYQQALGQGPQFIFQYYREEENGRGNFPPRFSGLQFPNYSSELNVNALELDDSALYLCASSLVGETQYFGPGTRLLVL.

Worth noting for this clone: The read ends 3 residues early relative to the CDR3; the germline J gene fills the gap. The rearrangement uses TRBV19 and TRBJ2-7; D not resolved. The V gene lost 5 bases and the J gene lost 2 bases, with 19 bases spanning the gap. Germline CDR1 LNHDA, CDR2 SQIVND (reference sequence). The CDR3 has 16 residues. CDR3 DNA (partial): TGTGCCAGTAGTTACCCCCCCATGGGTCAGGCCTACGAG. It codes for CASSYPPMGQAYE. The whole CDR3 region reads CASSYPPMGQAYEQYF.

About this clone: The read terminates 3 residues ahead of where the CDR3 ends, so the germline J gene completes it. The chain couples TRBV19 to TRBJ1-5; TRBD1 is a possible D gene (5 bases). Trimming removed 4 bases from V and 9 bases from J, with 13 bases in between. The CDR3 runs to 13 residues. CDR1 is LNHDA, CDR2 SQIVND, per germline (reference sequence). CDR3 DNA (partial): TGTGCCAGTAGTAGCCAGGGCCTAGGGCCC. Residues: CASSSQGLGP. The full CDR3 sequence reads CASSSQGLGPQHF.

As to this clone: The read terminates 3 residues before the CDR3 end, so the remaining end is supplied by the germline J gene. This rearrangement joins TRBV12-5 to TRBJ2-1; D might be TRBD1 (6 bases). This CDR3 comprises 15 residues. Deletions cut 5 bases from V and 1 base from J, with 12 bases between. Germline CDR1 and CDR2: LGHNT and FRNRAP. CDR3 sequence: CASGGDRSSYNEQFF. CDR3 DNA (partial): TGTGCTAGTGGTGGCGACAGGAGTTCCTACAATGAG.